This T cell receptor (beta chain) was sequenced in a study of vaccination and CD4 T cells after COVID-19. Study in general: Post-COVID draws followed diagnosis by a median around 100 days (range 35 to 161). SARS-CoV-2, HCoV-NL63, HCoV-OC43 and HCoV-229E supplied the overlapping spike peptides used to stimulate cells.

The CDR3 consists of 16 residues. Germline V gene data show CDR1 as MDHEN and CDR2 as SYDVKM. With 5 bases removed from V and 5 bases from J, the gap between germline ends came to 16 bases. Treatment indicated: roughly 10-day PBMC culture with coronavirus spike peptide pools or control peptides (ViraFEST assay). Culture of around 2 million PBMCs per well took place with around 10 IU/ml IL-2 and roughly 9.5 ug/ml peptide pools. Cultured CD4+ T cell DNA underwent sequencing with the Oncomine TCR Beta short-read assay. MiXCR, applied by TCRdb to the PCR reads, yields one record per CDR3 protein. The sample has approximately 16,000 distinct CDR3 sequences; 36% are singletons. To note about this clonotype: Its specificity is unknown.

This sequence originates from a human donor who received a COVID-19 vaccine. J is TRBJ1-6 and V is TRBV28, with D perhaps matching TRBD1 (6 bases). The specimen comprised CD4+ T cells from blood, cultured in vitro, sampled before SARS-CoV-2 vaccination. CDR3 bases: TGTGCCAGCAGTCCCCAGACAGGCGGGGATAATTCACCCCTCCACTTT. Amino acids: CASSPQTGGDNSPLHF.